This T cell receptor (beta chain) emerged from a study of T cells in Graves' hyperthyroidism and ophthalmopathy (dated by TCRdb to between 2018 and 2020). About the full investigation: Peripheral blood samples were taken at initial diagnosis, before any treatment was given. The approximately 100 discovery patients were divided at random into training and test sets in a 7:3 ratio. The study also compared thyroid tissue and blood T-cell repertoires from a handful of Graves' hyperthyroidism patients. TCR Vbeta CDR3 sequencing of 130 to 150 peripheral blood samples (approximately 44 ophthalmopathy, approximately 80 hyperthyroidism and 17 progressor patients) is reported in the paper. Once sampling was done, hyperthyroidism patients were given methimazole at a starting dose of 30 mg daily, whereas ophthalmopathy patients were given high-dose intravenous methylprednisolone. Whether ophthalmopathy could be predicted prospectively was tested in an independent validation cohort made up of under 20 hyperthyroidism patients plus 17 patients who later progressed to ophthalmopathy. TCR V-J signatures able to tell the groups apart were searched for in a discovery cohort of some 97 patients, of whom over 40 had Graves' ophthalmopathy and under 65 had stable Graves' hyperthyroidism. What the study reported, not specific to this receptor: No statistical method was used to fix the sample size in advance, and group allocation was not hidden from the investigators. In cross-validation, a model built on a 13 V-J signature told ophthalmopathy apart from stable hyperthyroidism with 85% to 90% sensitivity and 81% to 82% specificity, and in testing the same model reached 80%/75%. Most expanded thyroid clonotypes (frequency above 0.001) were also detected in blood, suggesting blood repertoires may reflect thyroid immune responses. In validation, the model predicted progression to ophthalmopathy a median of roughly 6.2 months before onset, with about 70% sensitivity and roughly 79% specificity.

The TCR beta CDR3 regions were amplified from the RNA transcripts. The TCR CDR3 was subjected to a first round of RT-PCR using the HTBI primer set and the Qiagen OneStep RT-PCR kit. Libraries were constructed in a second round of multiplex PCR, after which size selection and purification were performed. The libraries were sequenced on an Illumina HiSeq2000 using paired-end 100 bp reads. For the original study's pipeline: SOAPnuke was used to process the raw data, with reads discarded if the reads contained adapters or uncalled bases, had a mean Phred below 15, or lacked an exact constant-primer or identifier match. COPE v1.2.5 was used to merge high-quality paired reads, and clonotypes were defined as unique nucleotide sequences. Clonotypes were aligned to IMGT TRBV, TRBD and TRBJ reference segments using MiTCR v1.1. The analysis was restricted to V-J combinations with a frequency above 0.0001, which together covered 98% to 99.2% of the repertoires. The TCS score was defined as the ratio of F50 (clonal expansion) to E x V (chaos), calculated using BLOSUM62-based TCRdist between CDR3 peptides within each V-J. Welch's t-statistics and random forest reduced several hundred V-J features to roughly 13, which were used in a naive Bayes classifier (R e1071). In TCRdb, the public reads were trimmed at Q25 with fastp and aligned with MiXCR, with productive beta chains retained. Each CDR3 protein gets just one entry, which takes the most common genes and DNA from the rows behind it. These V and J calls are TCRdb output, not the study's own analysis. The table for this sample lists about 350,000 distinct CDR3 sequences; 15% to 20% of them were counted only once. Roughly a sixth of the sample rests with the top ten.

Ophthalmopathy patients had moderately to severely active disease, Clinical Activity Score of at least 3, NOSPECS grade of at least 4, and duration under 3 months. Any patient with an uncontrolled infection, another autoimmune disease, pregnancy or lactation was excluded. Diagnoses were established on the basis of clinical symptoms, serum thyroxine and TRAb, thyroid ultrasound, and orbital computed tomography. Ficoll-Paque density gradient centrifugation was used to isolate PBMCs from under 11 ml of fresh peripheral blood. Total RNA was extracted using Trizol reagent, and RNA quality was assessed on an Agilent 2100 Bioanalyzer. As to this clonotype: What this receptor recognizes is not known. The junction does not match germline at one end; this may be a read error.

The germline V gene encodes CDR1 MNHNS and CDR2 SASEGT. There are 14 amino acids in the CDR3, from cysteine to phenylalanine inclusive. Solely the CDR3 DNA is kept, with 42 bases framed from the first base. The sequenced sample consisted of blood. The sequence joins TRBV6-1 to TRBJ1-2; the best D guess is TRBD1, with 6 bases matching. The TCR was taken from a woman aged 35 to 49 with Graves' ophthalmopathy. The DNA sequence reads TGCGCCAGCACCGACCGAGGACAGAGCTATGGCTACACCTTC. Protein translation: CASTDRGQSYGYTF.